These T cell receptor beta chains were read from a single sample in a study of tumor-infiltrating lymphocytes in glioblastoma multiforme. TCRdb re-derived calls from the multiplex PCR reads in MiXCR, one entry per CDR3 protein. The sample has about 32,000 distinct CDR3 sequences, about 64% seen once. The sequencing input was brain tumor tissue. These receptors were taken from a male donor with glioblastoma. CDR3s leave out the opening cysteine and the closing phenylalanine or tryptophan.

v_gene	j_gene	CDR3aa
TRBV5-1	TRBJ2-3	ASSLATSTDTQY
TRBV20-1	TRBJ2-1	SARDAGVGSEPF
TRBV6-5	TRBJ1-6	ASRIGEFSPPH
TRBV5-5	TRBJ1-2	ASSPGHHYGYI
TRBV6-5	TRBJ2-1	ASRKLAGAHGEQF
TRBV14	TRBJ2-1	AGSLPGLTSYNEQF
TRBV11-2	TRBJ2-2	ASGPGQFITGELF
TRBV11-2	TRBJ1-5	TSSLGGGPCPQH
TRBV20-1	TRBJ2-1	NALAEAGTEQF
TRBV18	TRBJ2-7	ASSPSSPHEQY
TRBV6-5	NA	ASSPGTPYQPQY
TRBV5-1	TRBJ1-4	ASSFQGLNEKLF
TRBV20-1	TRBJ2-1	NASGTGGFLDEQF
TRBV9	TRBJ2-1	ASSAFGTQGDEQF
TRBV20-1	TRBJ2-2	SAPSGGNTVELF
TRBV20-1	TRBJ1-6	SAREAGAIDSPLH
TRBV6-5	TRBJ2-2	ASSHGTAHTGELF
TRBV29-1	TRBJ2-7	SVVSGSEQY
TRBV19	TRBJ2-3	VSSLHRVDTQY
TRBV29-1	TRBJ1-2	SATGNLGGYT
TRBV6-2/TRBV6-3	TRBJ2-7	ASSYLAGSTYEQY
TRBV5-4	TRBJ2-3	ASSFSTGLLTDTQY
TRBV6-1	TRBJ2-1	ASTRAVGSYNEQF
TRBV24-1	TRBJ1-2	ATRSGQGDGYT
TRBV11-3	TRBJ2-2	ACGQPGPVELF
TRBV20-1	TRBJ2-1	SASTSGKATYNEQS
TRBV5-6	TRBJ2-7	ASSPGGTSGSHEQY
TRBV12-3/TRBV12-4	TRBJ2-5	TSSGPTGEVETRY
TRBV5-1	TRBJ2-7	ASSGDRGQFKQY
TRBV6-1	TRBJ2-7	ASSEGEGPYEQY
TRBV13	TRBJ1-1	ASSMTGNTEAF
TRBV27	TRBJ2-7	VSSPGVSGYEQY
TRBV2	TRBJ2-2	ACNDMGSTGELF
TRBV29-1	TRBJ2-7	SALIQRNHEQY
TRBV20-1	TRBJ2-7	SAEHTSGRSSYEQY
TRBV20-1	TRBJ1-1	SASRQVTEAF
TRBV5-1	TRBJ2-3	ASSLGSGHTDTQY
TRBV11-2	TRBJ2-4	ASSLGGLDIQN
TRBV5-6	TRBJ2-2	ASTTGGAGELF
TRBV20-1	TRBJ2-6	SASKSSGTGAGANVLT
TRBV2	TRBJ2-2	ASGRGELF
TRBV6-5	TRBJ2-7	ASSHDRGDYEQY
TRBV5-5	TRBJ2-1	TSSVIAASNEQF
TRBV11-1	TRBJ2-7	ASSLVQGTAQY
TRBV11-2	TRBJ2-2	ASSLGLDPGELF
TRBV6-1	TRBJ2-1	ASSESVANEQF
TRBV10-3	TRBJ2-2	AISGFRRLYTGELF
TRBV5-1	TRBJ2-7	ASSTAVRAYEQY
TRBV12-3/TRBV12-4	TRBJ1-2	ASSYATGVIDYGYT
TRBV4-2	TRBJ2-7	ASSLHPGPYEQY